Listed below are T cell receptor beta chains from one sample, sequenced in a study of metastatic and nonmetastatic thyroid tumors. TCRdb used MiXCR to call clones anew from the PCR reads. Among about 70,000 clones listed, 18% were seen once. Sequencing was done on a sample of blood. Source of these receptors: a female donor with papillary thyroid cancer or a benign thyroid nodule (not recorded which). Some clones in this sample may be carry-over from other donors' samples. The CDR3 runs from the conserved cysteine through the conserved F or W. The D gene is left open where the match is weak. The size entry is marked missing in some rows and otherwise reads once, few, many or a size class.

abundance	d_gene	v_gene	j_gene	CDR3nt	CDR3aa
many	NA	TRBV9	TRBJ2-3	TGTGCCAGCAGCGTAGAGGCTGGCACAGATACGCAGTATTTT	CASSVEAGTDTQYF
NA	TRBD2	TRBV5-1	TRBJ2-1	TGCGCCAGCAGCTTGGGTAGCGGGGGGTACAATGAGCAGTTCTTC	CASSLGSGGYNEQFF
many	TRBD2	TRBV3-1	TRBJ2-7	TGTGCCAGCAGCCAAGGCCCCGGGACTACCTACGAGCAGTACTTC	CASSQGPGTTYEQYF
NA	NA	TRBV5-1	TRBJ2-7	TGCGCCAGCAGTCCGCCATGGGGCAGTCAGCAGTACTTC	CASSPPWGSQQYF
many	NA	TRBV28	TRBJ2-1	TGTGCCAGCCCCCCCTCGGGGGCGGGGGAAACCTACAATGAGCAGTTCTTC	CASPPSGAGETYNEQFF
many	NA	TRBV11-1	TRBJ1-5	TGTGCCAGCAGCTTAGGATCTGGACTGAGCAATCAGCCCCAGCATTTT	CASSLGSGLSNQPQHF
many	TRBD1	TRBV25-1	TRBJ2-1	TGTGCCAGCAGTGGGGGGACAGCAGGGTCGGGCGATGAGCAGTTCTTC	CASSGGTAGSGDEQFF
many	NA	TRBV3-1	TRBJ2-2	TGTGCCAGCAGCCAAGGATCGGGGGGGACAGCCACCGGGGAGCTGTTTTTT	CASSQGSGGTATGELFF
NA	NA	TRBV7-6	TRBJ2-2	TGTGCCAGCAGCTTAGCGCCTTTAGGCACCGGTGAGCTGTTTTTT	CASSLAPLGTGELFF
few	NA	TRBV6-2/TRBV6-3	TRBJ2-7	TGTGCCAGCAGCCCTATATTTGGGAGTGGACTCCACGAGCAGTACTTC	CASSPIFGSGLHEQYF
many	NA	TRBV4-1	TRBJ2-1	TGCGCCAGCAGCGCCCCCGGGACGAGCTCCTACAATGAGCAGTTCTTC	CASSAPGTSSYNEQFF
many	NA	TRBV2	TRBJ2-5	TGTGCCAGCACTAGGCAAGAGACCCAGTACTTC	CASTRQETQYF
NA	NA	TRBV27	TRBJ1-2	TGTGCCAGCAGTCCCCGACAGTCCCTTGGTGGCTACACCTTC	CASSPRQSLGGYTF
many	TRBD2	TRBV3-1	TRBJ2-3	TGTGCCAGCAGCCAAGTTATAATAGCGGGGCAAGATACGCAGTATTTT	CASSQVIIAGQDTQYF
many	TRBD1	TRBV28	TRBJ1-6	TGTGCCAGCAGTTTACCGGGACAGCAGAGTTCACCCCTCCACTTT	CASSLPGQQSSPLHF
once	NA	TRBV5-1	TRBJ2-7	TGCGCCAGCAGCTTGGGGTATGGGGCTGACGACTACGATCAGTACTTC	CASSLGYGADDYDQYF
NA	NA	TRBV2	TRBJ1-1	TGTGCCAGCATGGCCTTATGGGACACTGAAGCTTTCTTT	CASMALWDTEAFF
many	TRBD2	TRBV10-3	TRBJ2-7	TGTGCCATTAGCCCAACTCGACTAGCGGGTGCATACGAGCAGTACTTC	CAISPTRLAGAYEQYF
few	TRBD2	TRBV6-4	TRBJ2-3	TGTGCCAGCAGTGACTCGAGCCATAGCGGGGGTGCAGATACGCAGTATTTT	CASSDSSHSGGADTQYF
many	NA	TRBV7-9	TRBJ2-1	TGTGCCAGCAGCTTGGGCTCCTACAATGAGCAGTTCTTC	CASSLGSYNEQFF
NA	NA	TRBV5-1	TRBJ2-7	TGCGCCAGCAGCTTGGGCACAGGGTTTGGAGTCTACGAGCAGTACTTC	CASSLGTGFGVYEQYF
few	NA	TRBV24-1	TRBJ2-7	TGTGCCACCAGTGACCCAAAAGCGAGTAGCTCCTACGAGCAGTACTTC	CATSDPKASSSYEQYF
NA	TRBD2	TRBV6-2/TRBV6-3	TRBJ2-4	TGTGCCAGTCGGGGGACTAGCGGATACAAAAACATTCAGTACTTC	CASRGTSGYKNIQYF
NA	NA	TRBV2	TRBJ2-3	TGTGCCAGCAGTGAAACAGGGTCCTCGACAGATACGCAGTATTTT	CASSETGSSTDTQYF
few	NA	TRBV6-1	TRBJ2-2	TGTGCCAGCAGTCAATCTATAGAGGGGGAGCTGTTTTTT	CASSQSIEGELFF
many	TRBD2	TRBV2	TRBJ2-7	TGTGCCAGCAGGGGGCTGGGGGACTACACTTCCTACGAGCAGTACTTC	CASRGLGDYTSYEQYF
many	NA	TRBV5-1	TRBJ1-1	TGCGCCAGCAGCCCCGGACACGGAGCGAACACTGAAGCTTTCTTT	CASSPGHGANTEAFF
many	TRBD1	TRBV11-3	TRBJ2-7	TGTGCCAGCAGCATAGGGACAGATCCCTACGAGCAGTACTTC	CASSIGTDPYEQYF
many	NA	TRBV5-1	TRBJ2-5	TGCGCCAGCAGCTTCCCGGGGTATCAGGAGACCCAGTACTTC	CASSFPGYQETQYF
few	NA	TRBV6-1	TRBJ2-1	TGTGCCAGCAGTGAATGGAGGACAGTTTACAATGAGCAGTTCTTC	CASSEWRTVYNEQFF
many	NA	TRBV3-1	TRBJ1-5	TGTGCCAGCAGCCTGTCTCAGAATCAGCCCCAGCATTTT	CASSLSQNQPQHF
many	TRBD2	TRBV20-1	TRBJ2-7	TGCAGTGCTAGTACCCTAGCGGGCTCATACTCCTACGAGCAGTACTTC	CSASTLAGSYSYEQYF
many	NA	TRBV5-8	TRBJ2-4	TGTGCCAGCAGCTTGGCTTTTGGTTCGGGAGCCAAAAACATTCAGTACTTC	CASSLAFGSGAKNIQYF
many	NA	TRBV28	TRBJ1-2	TGTGCCAGCAGTAATGGACGGAGGGGAAGGAACTATGGCTACACCTTC	CASSNGRRGRNYGYTF
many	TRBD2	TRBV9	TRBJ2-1	TGTGCCAGCAGCGTAGAGCTAGCGGGTATCTACAATGAGCAGTTCTTC	CASSVELAGIYNEQFF
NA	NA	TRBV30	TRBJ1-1	TGTGCCTGGAGTTCCACAAGCACCGAAGCCTTCTTT	CAWSSTSTEAFF
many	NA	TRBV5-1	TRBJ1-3	TGCGCCAGCAGCTTATCGGTCTCTGGAAACACCATATATTTT	CASSLSVSGNTIYF
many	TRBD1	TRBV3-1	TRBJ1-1	TGTGCCAGCAGCCCATTCCGGGACAGCATAGGTCGTTACACTGAAGCTTTCTTT	CASSPFRDSIGRYTEAFF
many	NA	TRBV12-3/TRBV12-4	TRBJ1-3	TGTGCCAACAGTTGGTGGACAGATCCCTCTGGAAACACCATATATTTT	CANSWWTDPSGNTIYF
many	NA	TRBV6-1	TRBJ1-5	TGTGCCAGCAGTGAAACGGGGGGACCCCAGCATTTT	CASSETGGPQHF